The 5 T cell receptor beta chains below come from one sample, sequenced in a study of T cell changes during pregnancy in multiple sclerosis. Only in-frame clones appear in the TCRdb table, and some are missing; sequencing was by immunoSEQ multiplex PCR. The sample has some 27,000 clones; around 90% are singletons. The sample here was CD4+ T cells from peripheral blood mononuclear cells, taken in the first trimester of pregnancy. These receptors were taken from a female donor in good health, enrolled as a control in a pregnancy study.

This chain connects TRBV7-9 to TRBJ1-2; D uncertain. The ends were cut back, 5 bases at V and 8 bases at J, with 21 bases in the middle. CDR3 length: 15 amino acids. CDR1 SEHNR and CDR2 FQNEAQ come from the germline V gene (reference sequence). The CDR3 spells CASSPSGGSASGYTF. The CDR3 nucleotides are TGTGCCAGCAGCCCCTCCGGAGGGTCCGCGTCCGGCTACACCTTC.

The genes are TRBV28 and TRBJ1-1, with 7 bases lining up with TRBD1. Germline assignment: CDR1 MDHEN and CDR2 SYDVKM. The junction had 7 bases not matched to a gene; V was cut back by 11 bases and J by 4 bases. The CDR3 is made up of 12 amino acids. CDR3: CAAGGLGTEAFF. The CDR3 nucleotides read TGTGCCGCAGGGGGGCTTGGCACTGAAGCTTTCTTT.

The rearrangement links TRBV6-5 to TRBJ2-7; 7 nucleotides align to TRBD1. CDR1 and CDR2 from the germline V gene are MNHEY and SVGAGI. V gave up 2 bases and J gave up 5 bases; unmatched junction bases: 6. The CDR3 contains 14 residues. The CDR3 bases are TGTGCCAGCAGTTACATGGGACAGACCCACGAGCAGTACTTC. It codes for CASSYMGQTHEQYF.

The chain has TRBV7-2 and TRBJ1-1; no clear D. Germline CDR1 and CDR2: SGHTA and FQGNSA. CDR3 length: 14 amino acids. Between the trimmed V and J ends, which lost 5 bases and 0 bases, there was a span of 10 bases. CDR3 amino acids: CASSPGWVNTEAFF. CDR3 bases: TGTGCCAGCAGCCCAGGATGGGTGAACACTGAAGCTTTCTTT. The full variable domain, in which reference TRBV7-2 and TRBJ1-1 provide the parts outside the CDR3, is GAGVSQSPSNKVTEKGKDVELRCDPISGHTALYWYRQSLGQGLEFLIYFQGNSAPDKSGLPSDRFSAERTGGSVSTLTIQRTQQEDSAVYLCASSPGWVNTEAFFGQGTRLTVV.

The V and J genes are TRBV5-1 and TRBJ2-3; 11 bases are a match to TRBD2. Germline trimming cut 4 bases from V and 6 bases from J; bases unmatched to any gene: 10. Germline assignment: CDR1 SGHRS and CDR2 YFSETQ. There are 16 residues in the CDR3. In nucleotides, the CDR3 is TGCGCCAGCAGCCCCACTAGCGGGAGTGGATTCGATACGCAGTATTTT. Translated: CASSPTSGSGFDTQYF.